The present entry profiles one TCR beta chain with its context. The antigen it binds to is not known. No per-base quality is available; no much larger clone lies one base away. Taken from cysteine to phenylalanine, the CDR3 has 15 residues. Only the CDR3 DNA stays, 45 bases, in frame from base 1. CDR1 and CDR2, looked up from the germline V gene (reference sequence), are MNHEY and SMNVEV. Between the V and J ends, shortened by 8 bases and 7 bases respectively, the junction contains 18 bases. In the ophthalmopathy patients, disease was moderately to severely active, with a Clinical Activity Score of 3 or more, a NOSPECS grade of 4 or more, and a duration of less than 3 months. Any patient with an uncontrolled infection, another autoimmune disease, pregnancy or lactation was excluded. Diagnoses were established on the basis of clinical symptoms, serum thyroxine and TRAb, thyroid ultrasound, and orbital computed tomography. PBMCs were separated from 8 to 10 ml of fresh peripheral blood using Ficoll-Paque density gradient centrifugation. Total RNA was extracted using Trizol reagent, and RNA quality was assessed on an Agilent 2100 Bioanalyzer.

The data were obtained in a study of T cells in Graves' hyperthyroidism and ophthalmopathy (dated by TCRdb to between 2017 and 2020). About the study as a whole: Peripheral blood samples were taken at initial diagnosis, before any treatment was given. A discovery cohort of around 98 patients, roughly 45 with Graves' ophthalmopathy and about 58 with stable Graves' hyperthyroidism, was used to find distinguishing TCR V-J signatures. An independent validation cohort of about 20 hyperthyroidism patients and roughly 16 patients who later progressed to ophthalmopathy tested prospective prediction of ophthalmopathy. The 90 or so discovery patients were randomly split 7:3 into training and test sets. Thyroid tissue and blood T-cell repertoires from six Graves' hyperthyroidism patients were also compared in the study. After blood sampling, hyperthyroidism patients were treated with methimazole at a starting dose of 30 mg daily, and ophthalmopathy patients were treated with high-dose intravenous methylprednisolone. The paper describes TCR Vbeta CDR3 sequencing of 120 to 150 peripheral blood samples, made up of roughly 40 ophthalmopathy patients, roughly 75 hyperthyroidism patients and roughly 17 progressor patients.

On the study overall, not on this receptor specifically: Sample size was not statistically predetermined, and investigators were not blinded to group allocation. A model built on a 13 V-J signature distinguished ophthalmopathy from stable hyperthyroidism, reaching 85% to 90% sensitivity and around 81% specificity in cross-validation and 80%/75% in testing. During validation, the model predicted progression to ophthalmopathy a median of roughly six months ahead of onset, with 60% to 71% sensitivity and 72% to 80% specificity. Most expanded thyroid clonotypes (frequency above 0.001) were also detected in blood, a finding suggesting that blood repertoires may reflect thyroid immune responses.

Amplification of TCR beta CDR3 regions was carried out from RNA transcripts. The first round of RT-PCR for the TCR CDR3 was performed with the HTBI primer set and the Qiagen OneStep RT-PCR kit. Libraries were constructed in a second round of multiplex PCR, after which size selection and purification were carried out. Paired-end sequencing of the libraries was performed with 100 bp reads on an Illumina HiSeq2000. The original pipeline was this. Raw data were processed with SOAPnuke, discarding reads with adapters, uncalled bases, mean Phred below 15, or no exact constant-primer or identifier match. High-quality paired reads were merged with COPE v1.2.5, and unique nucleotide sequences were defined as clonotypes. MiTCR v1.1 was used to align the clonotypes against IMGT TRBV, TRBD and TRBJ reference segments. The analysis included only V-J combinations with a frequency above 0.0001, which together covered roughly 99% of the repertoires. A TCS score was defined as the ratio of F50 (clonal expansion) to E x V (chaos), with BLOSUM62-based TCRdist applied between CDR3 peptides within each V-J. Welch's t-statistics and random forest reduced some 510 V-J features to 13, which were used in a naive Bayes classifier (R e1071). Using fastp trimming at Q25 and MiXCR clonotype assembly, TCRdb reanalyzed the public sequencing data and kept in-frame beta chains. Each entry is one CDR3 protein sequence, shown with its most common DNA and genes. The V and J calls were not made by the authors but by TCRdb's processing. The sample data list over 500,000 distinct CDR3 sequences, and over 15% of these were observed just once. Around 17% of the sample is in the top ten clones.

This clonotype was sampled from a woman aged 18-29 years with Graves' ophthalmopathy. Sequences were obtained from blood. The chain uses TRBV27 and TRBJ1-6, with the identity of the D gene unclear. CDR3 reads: CASRYGPGTNSPLHF. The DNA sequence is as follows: TGTGCCAGCCGATACGGGCCCGGCACCAATTCACCCCTCCACTTT.